The 4 T cell receptor beta chains below all came from one sample that was sequenced in a study of Ad26.COV2.S vaccination and SARS-CoV-2 variants. The treatment was: roughly 18 received Ad26.COV2.S at low or high dose, single or two shots; roughly five received placebo; per-sample allocation not given. The samples were gathered on day 63 after the first injection of vaccine or placebo. Profiled with immunoSEQ multiplex PCR; TCRdb holds only in-frame clones, not every one. The data show fewer than 800,000 clones, roughly 90% seen once. This specimen consisted of peripheral blood, obtained in a trial of Ad26.COV2.S vaccine versus placebo. These receptors were taken from a person between 18 and 59 years old who received the Ad26.COV2.S COVID-19 vaccine or a placebo.

This chain uses TRBV5-4 with TRBJ2-7; D is possibly TRBD2 (5 bases). Trimming took 0 bases from V and 4 from J, leaving 8 bases between them. CDR3 size: 13 residues. Germline V gene data show CDR1 as SGHNT and CDR2 as YYREEE (reference sequence). DNA for the CDR3: TGTGCCAGCAGCTTGGACCAGCGGTACGAGCAGTACTTC. Amino acid sequence: CASSLDQRYEQYF.

The chain uses TRBV5-1 and TRBJ2-1; 13 bases map to TRBD2. Germline values: CDR1 SGHRS, CDR2 YFSETQ. With 4 bases clipped from V and 7 bases from J, the junction kept 5 bases outside the gene matches. This CDR3 contains 15 residues. The CDR3 loop is CASSLLAGGRNEQFF. As DNA, the CDR3 is TGCGCCAGCAGCCTACTAGCGGGGGGGCGTAATGAGCAGTTCTTC. Based on the CDR3 plus reference TRBV5-1 and TRBJ2-1, the full variable domain is KAGVTQTPRYLIKTRGQQVTLSCSPISGHRSVSWYQQTPGQGLQFLFEYFSETQRNKGNFPGRFSGRQFSNSRSEMNVSTLELGDSALYLCASSLLAGGRNEQFFGPGTRLTVL.

This chain links TRBV7-6 with TRBJ2-1; the match to TRBD2 covers 11 bases. The CDR3 has 15 amino acids. V lost 5 bases to trimming and J lost 6 bases; unmatched junction nucleotides: 6. CDR1 SGHVS and CDR2 FNYEAQ come from the germline V gene. The CDR3 protein is CASSPSGGLGNEQFF. The CDR3 DNA sequence: TGTGCCAGCAGCCCTAGCGGGGGGCTTGGCAATGAGCAGTTCTTC.

The chain combines TRBV30 with TRBJ2-5; the D gene is possibly TRBD2 (6 bases). The germline V gene encodes CDR1 GTSNPN and CDR2 SVGIG (reference sequence). CDR3 length equals 14 residues. With 0 bases removed from V and 4 bases from J, the gap between germline ends came to 12 bases. The CDR3 DNA reads TGTGCCTGGAGTGTACCCGGGGGTCGAGAGACCCAGTACTTC. This codes for CAWSVPGGRETQYF.